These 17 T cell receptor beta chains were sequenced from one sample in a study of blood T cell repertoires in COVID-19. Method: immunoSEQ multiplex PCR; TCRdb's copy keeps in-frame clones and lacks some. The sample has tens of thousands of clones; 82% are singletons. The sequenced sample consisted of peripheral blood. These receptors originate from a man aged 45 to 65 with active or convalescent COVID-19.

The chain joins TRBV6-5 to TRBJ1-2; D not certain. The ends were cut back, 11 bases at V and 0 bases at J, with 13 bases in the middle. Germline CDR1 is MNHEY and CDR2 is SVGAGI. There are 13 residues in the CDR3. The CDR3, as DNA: TGTGCCGCGGATTCGCCCCCTAACTATGGCTACACCTTC. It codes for CAADSPPNYGYTF.

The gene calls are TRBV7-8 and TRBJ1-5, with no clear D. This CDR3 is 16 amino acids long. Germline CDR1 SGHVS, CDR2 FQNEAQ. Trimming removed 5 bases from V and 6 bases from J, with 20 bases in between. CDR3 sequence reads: CASSPGPQLVGQPQHF. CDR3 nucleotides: TGTGCCAGCAGCCCCGGACCCCAACTAGTCGGTCAGCCCCAGCATTTT.

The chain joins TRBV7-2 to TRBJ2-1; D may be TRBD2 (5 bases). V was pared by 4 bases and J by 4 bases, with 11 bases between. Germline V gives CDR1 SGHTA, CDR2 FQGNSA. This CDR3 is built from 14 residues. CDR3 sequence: CASSSDLTYNEQFF. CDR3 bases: TGTGCCAGCAGCTCGGACTTGACTTACAATGAGCAGTTCTTC.

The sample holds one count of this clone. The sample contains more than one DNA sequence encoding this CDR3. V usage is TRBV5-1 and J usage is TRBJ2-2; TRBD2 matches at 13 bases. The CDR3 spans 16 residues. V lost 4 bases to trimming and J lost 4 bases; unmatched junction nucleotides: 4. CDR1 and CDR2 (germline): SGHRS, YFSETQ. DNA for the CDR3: TGCGCCAGCAGCCTGAGGACTAGCGGGGGCACCGGGGAGCTGTTTTTT. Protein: CASSLRTSGGTGELFF.

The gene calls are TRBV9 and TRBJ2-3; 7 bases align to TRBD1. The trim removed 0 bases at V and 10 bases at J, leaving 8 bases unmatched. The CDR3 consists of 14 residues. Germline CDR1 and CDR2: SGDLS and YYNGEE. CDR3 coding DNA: TGTGCCAGCAGCGTAGCCCCACCACAGGGGTCGCAGTATTTT. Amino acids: CASSVAPPQGSQYF.

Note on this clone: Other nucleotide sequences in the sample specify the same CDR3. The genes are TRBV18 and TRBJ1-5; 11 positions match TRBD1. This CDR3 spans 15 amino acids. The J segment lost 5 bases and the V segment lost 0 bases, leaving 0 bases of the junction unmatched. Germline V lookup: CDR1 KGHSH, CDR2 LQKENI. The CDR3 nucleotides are TGTGCCAGCTCACCACCGGGACAGGGGGATCAGCCCCAGCATTTT. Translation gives CASSPPGQGDQPQHF.

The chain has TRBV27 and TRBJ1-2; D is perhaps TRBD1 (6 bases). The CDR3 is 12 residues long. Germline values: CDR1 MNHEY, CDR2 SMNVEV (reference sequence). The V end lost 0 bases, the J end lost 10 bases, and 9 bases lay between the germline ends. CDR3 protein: CASSLSGQFYTF. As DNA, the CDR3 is TGTGCCAGCAGTTTATCCGGACAGTTCTACACCTTC.

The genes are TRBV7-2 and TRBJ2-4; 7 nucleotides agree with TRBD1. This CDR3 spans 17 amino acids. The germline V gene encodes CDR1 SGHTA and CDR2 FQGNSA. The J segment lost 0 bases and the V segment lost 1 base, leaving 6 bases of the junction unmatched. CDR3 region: CASSLEGTVLAKNIQYF. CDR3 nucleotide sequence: TGTGCCAGCAGCTTAGAGGGGACAGTTCTAGCCAAAAACATTCAGTACTTC.

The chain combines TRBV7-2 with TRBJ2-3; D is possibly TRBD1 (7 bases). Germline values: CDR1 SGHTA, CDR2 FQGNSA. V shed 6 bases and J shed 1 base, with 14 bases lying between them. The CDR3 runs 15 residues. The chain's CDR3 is CASRLQGGGTDTQYF. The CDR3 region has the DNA TGTGCCAGCAGACTTCAGGGGGGCGGCACAGATACGCAGTATTTT.

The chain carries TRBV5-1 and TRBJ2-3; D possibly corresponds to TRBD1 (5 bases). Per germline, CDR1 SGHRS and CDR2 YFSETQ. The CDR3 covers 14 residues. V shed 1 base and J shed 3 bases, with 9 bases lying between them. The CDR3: CASSLRAGTDTQYF. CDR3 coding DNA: TGCGCCAGCAGCTTGCGGGCAGGGACAGATACGCAGTATTTT.

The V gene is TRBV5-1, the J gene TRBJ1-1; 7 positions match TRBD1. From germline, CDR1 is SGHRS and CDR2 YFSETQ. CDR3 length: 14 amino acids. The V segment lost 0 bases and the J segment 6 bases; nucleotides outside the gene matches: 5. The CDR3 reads CASSLEGGSSEAFF. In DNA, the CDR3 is TGCGCCAGCAGCTTGGAAGGGGGCAGCTCTGAAGCTTTCTTT.

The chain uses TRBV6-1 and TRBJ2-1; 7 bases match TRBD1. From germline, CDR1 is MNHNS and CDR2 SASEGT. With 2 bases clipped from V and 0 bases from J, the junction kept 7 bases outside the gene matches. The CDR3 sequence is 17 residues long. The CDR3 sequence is CASSEIRDRSSYNEQFF. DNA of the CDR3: TGTGCCAGCAGTGAAATCCGGGACAGAAGCTCCTACAATGAGCAGTTCTTC.

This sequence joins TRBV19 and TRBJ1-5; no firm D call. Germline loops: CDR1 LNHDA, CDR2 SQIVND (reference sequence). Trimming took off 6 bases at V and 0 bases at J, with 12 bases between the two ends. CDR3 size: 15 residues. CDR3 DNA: TGTGCCAGTAGCTCGCCTACGTATAGCAATCAGCCCCAGCATTTT. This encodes CASSSPTYSNQPQHF.

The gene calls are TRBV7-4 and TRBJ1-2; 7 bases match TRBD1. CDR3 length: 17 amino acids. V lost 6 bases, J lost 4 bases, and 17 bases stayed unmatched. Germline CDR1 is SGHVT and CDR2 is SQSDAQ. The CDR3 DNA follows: TGTGCCAGCAGTCAAGAGGGGGCGGGGGGCGCTTTCTATGGCTACACCTTC. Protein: CASSQEGAGGAFYGYTF. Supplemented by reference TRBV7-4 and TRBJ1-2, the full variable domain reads GAGVSQSPRYKVAKRGRDVALRCDSISGHVTLYWYRQTLGQGSEVLTYSQSDAQRDKSGRPSGRFSAERPERSVSTLKIQRTEQGDSAVYLCASSQEGAGGAFYGYTFGSGTRLTVV.

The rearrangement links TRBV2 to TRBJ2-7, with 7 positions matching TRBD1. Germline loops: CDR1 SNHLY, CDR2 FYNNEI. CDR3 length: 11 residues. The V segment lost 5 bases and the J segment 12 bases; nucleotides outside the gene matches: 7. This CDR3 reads CASSRQGARYF. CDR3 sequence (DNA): TGTGCCAGCAGTCGACAGGGCGCGCGGTACTTC.

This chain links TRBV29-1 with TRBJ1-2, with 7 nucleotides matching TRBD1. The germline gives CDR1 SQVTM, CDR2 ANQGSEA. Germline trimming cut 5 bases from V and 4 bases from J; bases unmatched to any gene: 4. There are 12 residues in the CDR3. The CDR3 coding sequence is TGCAGCGTTTTAGGGGACAGCTATGGCTACACCTTC. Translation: CSVLGDSYGYTF.

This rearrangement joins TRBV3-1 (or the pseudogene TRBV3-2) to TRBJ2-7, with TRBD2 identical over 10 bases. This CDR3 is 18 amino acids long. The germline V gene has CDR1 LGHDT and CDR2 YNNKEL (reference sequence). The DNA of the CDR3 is TGTGTCAGCAGCCAAGATCTGTCGAGCGGGGGGGCGGCACGCGAGCAGTACGTC. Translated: CVSSQDLSSGGAAREQYV.